This TCR beta chain was captured by sequencing in a study of blood T cell repertoires in COVID-19. V was cut by 5 bases and J by 5 bases, with 15 bases left in between. The CDR3 consists of 14 residues. The V gene's germline CDR1 is SGHTA and CDR2 FQGNSA. Original data processing: Estimated nucleated cell counts came from reference gene primer amplification. Some clones are missing from TCRdb's copy, which holds only in-frame ones; the method was immunoSEQ multiplex PCR. V and J calls and clone size follow that table, whereas D and trimming were derived from the DNA. The table records about 140,000 clones, roughly 86% of them present only once.

The material sequenced was PBMCs or T cells enriched from blood (not recorded which). The sequence was obtained from a woman aged 45-59 years with acute COVID-19. The chain has TRBV7-2 and TRBJ2-5; D gene uncertain. The DNA for the CDR3 is TGTGCCAGCAGCCCCGGGTCGGTCGCGGAGACCCAGTACTTC. It codes for CASSPGSVAETQYF. The whole variable domain, remainder taken from reference TRBV7-2 and TRBJ2-5, is GAGVSQSPSNKVTEKGKDVELRCDPISGHTALYWYRQSLGQGLEFLIYFQGNSAPDKSGLPSDRFSAERTGGSVSTLTIQRTQQEDSAVYLCASSPGSVAETQYFGPGTRLLVL.